Below are 32 T cell receptor beta chains sequenced from a single sample in a study of T cells in women clearing cervical HPV infection. Only in-frame clones appear in the TCRdb table, and some are missing; sequencing was by immunoSEQ multiplex PCR. Recorded for this sample: 25,000 to 35,000 clones. Source material: blood buffy coat. The receptors derive from a woman aged 18 to 69 with a cervical HPV16 infection that either progressed to CIN3+ or cleared (not recorded which).

Turning to this clone: Coverage ceases 3 residues before the CDR3 finishes, and the germline J gene fills in the end. The sample carries other DNA sequences with the same CDR3. J is TRBJ2-3 and V is TRBV7-3; perhaps TRBD2 as D (5 bases). The ends were cut back, 0 bases at V and 1 base at J, with 8 bases in the middle. This CDR3 is built from 15 residues. Germline CDR1 SGHTA, CDR2 FQGTGA. This CDR3 reads CASSLTSGGTDTQYF. CDR3 bases read: TGTGCCAGCAGCTTAACAAGCGGCGGCACAGATACG.

Comment on this clone: At one of its ends the junction is not consistent with the germline gene, which may arise from a read error. The read ends 3 residues early relative to the CDR3; the germline J gene fills the gap. The rearrangement uses TRBV2 and TRBJ1-2; D possibly corresponds to TRBD1 (5 bases). CDR1 is SNHLY, CDR2 FYNNEI, per germline. CDR3 length equals 13 residues. The part of the CDR3 DNA that was read is TGTGCCAGCAGGACTAGCGGGGGGTATGAC. Translation gives CASRTSGGYD. The whole CDR3 region reads CASRTSGGYDYTF.

Note on this clone: Read data end 3 residues before the CDR3 end; the end is taken from the germline J gene. V gene TRBV20-1 combines with J gene TRBJ2-7; 9 bases fit TRBD1. This CDR3 has 20 amino acids. The ends lost 1 base at V and 2 bases at J; junction bases unmatched: 21. Germline CDR1 DFQATT, CDR2 SNEGSKA (reference sequence). The CDR3 is CSARVLGRDRDLISPYEQYF. The sequenced part of the CDR3 DNA is TGCAGTGCTAGAGTTCTGGGGCGGGACAGGGACCTTATTAGCCCCTACGAG.

Regarding this clone: Read sequence stops 3 residues before the CDR3 end, and the germline J gene provides the missing end. This chain connects TRBV10-3 to TRBJ2-2; D call uncertain. Trimming took off 4 bases at V and 5 bases at J, with 5 bases between the two ends. CDR3 length: 12 amino acids. The V gene's germline CDR1 is ENHRY and CDR2 SYGVKD. The CDR3 bases that were read are TGTGCCATCAGTGTTCGGACCGGGGAG. This gives the protein CAISVRTGE. From start to end, the CDR3 is CAISVRTGELFF.

Concerning this clone: The CDR3 end is not reached by the read, which stops 3 residues before it; the germline J gene fills it in. V is TRBV7-3 and J is TRBJ2-1, with 12 bases aligning to TRBD2. Germline CDR1 SGHTA, CDR2 FQGTGA. The length of the CDR3 is 17 residues. V lost 5 bases to trimming and J lost 7 bases; unmatched junction nucleotides: 12. The CDR3 protein is CASSLNPGLAGGNEQFF. Incomplete CDR3 DNA: TGTGCCAGCAGCCTTAATCCGGGACTAGCGGGCGGGAATGAG.

About this clone itself: The read gets to within 3 residues of the CDR3 end, and the germline J gene fills in the rest. The J gene is TRBJ1-5, the V gene TRBV19; maybe TRBD1 (6 bases). V gave up 8 bases and J gave up 0 bases, with 14 bases separating them. CDR3 size: 15 residues. Germline CDR1 and CDR2: LNHDA and SQIVND (reference sequence). The CDR3 region is CASAGQYYSNQPQHF. Incomplete CDR3 DNA: TGTGCCAGTGCCGGACAGTACTATAGCAATCAGCCC.

As concerns this clone: The CDR3 is cut off 3 residues early in the read; its end comes from the germline J gene. This chain links TRBV5-1 with TRBJ1-1; 8 positions agree with TRBD1. The CDR3 runs 13 residues. Trimming took 1 base from V and 4 from J; bases not matched to a gene: 0. The germline V gene has CDR1 SGHRS and CDR2 YFSETQ. CDR3 protein: CASSLTGGTEAFF. The sequenced CDR3 bases are TGCGCCAGCAGCTTGACAGGGGGCACTGAA.

On this clone: With the read ending 3 residues before the CDR3 end, the germline J gene is used to fill in that end. The chain has TRBV20-1 and TRBJ2-2; TRBD1 might be the D (5 bases). Between the trimmed V and J ends, which lost 0 bases and 0 bases, there was a span of 11 bases. The germline V gene has CDR1 DFQATT and CDR2 SNEGSKA (reference sequence). This CDR3 region has 16 residues. This CDR3 reads CSARDYRLPNTGELFF. The sequenced CDR3 bases are TGCAGTGCTAGAGATTACAGGCTACCGAACACCGGGGAG.

As regards this clone: Read data end 3 residues before the CDR3 end; the end is taken from the germline J gene. The chain links TRBV12-3 or TRBV12-4 to TRBJ2-1, with TRBD2 matching over 10 bases. This CDR3 is 15 amino acids long. V trimming: 4 bases; J trimming: 6 bases; junction bases outside the gene matches: 6. The covered CDR3 bases are TGTGCCAGCAGTTATACTAGCGGGGTAGTCAATGAG. This encodes CASSYTSGVVNE. The whole CDR3 protein reads CASSYTSGVVNEQFF.

Regarding this clone: The read ends 3 residues before the CDR3 terminus; that terminus is restored from the germline J gene. The chain uses TRBV19 and TRBJ2-3, with D perhaps matching TRBD1 (5 bases). The CDR3 runs 13 residues. From germline, CDR1 is LNHDA and CDR2 SQIVND (reference sequence). The CDR3 DNA, read in part, is TGTGCCAGTAGTCCGGACAATTTCGCGACG. Translation: CASSPDNFAT. The entire CDR3 protein is CASSPDNFATQYF.

As for this clone: The CDR3 extends 3 residues past the end of the read, so its final part is completed from the germline J gene. The chain joins TRBV19 to TRBJ1-1, with 8 nucleotides matching TRBD1. Per the germline V gene, CDR1 is LNHDA and CDR2 is SQIVND (reference sequence). This CDR3 region has 12 residues. V lost 4 bases and J lost 7; bases outside the gene matches: 2. The covered CDR3 bases are TGTGCCAGTAGTAAGGACAGGGTTGAA. Protein product: CASSKDRVE. From start to end, the CDR3 is CASSKDRVEAFF. Looking up the rest from reference TRBV19 and TRBJ1-1 gives the full variable domain: DGGITQSPKYLFRKEGQNVTLSCEQNLNHDAMYWYRQDPGQGLRLIYYSQIVNDFQKGDIAEGYSVSREKKESFPLTVTSAQKNPTAFYLCASSKDRVEAFFGQGTRLTVV.

In regard to this clone: The CDR3 goes on 3 residues after the read ends, and that part is filled in from the germline J gene. J is TRBJ2-2 and V is TRBV7-9, with 9 bases fitting TRBD2. Germline V gene lookup returns CDR1 SEHNR and CDR2 FQNEAQ (reference sequence). J gave up 2 bases and V 7 bases, and 5 bases lay outside the gene matches. The CDR3 is made up of 15 amino acids. The CDR3 DNA, read in part, is TGTGCCAGCACTGAAGCGGGGGGAAACACCGGGGAG. This encodes CASTEAGGNTGE. The complete CDR3 reads CASTEAGGNTGELFF. The full variable domain, rest sourced from reference TRBV7-9 and TRBJ2-2, is DTGVSQNPRHKITKRGQNVTFRCDPISEHNRLYWYRQTLGQGPEFLTYFQNEAQLEKSRLLSDRFSAERPKGSFSTLEIQRTEQGDSAMYLCASTEAGGNTGELFFGEGSRLTVL.

About this clone itself: The missing CDR3 end, 3 residues past where the read stops, is filled in from the germline J gene. The V call is TRBV5-1, the J call TRBJ1-1; D is ambiguous. The V gene lost 0 bases and the J gene lost 4 bases, with 7 bases spanning the gap. The CDR3 covers 13 residues. Germline V gene lookup returns CDR1 SGHRS and CDR2 YFSETQ. The CDR3 here is CASSLDGITEAFF. The sequenced CDR3 bases are TGCGCCAGCAGCTTGGACGGTATCACTGAA.

With regard to this clone: The read halts 3 residues ahead of the CDR3 end, with the missing end drawn from the germline J gene. The V and J genes are TRBV10-3 and TRBJ2-7, with 10 bases lining up with TRBD1. This CDR3 spans 16 amino acids. The germline CDR1 and CDR2 sequences are ENHRY and SYGVKD. Trimming cost V 2 bases and J 3 bases; bases outside gene matches: 7. CDR3 in amino acids: CAISETNRDRGYEQYF. The sequenced CDR3 bases are TGTGCCATCAGTGAGACCAACCGGGACAGGGGCTACGAG.

For this clone: The read falls 3 residues short of the CDR3 end, and the missing part is taken from the germline J gene. The chain combines TRBV12-3 or TRBV12-4 with TRBJ2-7; TRBD1 matches 10 bases. V lost 6 bases, J lost 2 bases, and 4 bases stayed unmatched. This CDR3 contains 14 residues. The sequenced CDR3 bases are TGTGCCAGCAGCTCAGGACAGGGGGCCTACGAG. Translation gives CASSSGQGAYE. The CDR3 reads in full as CASSSGQGAYEQYF.

Concerning this clone itself: The CDR3 is cut off 3 residues early in the read; its end comes from the germline J gene. V is TRBV19 and J is TRBJ1-1, with TRBD1 as a possible D gene (5 bases). Germline V gives CDR1 LNHDA, CDR2 SQIVND (reference sequence). The CDR3 length is 15 residues. Trimming left V 4 bases short and J 5 bases short, with 17 bases between. CDR3 loop: CASSTLGGWGTEAFF. The part of the CDR3 DNA that was read is TGTGCCAGTAGTACCCTTGGGGGGTGGGGAACTGAA.

For this clone: The read finishes 3 residues shy of the CDR3 end, and the germline J gene is used to complete it. The chain is built from TRBV6-2 or TRBV6-3 and TRBJ2-1, with 7 bases that match TRBD2. The ends lost 4 bases at V and 7 bases at J; junction bases unmatched: 1. This CDR3 has 12 amino acids. CDR1 is MNHEY, CDR2 SVGEGT, per germline. The covered CDR3 bases are TGTGCCAGCAGTTCAGCGGGGAATGAG. Protein sequence: CASSSAGNE. The entire CDR3 reads CASSSAGNEQFF.

Details on this clone: The read halts 3 residues ahead of the CDR3 end, with the missing end drawn from the germline J gene. The chain couples TRBV7-3 to TRBJ2-2, with 8 bases fitting TRBD2. The V gene end was trimmed by 5 bases and the J gene end by 6 bases; junction bases not matched to a gene: 8. CDR3 length equals 15 residues. Germline V gene lookup returns CDR1 SGHTA and CDR2 FQGTGA. The covered CDR3 bases are TGTGCCAGCAGCCAAAACGGGGGGGAGGCCGGGGAG. Its translation: CASSQNGGEAGE. The complete CDR3 sequence is CASSQNGGEAGELFF.

In the case of this clone: The CDR3 goes on 3 residues after the read ends, and that part is filled in from the germline J gene. The chain has TRBV10-1 and TRBJ1-2; D gene ambiguous. The CDR3 totals 13 residues. CDR1 WNHNN and CDR2 SYGVQD come from the germline V gene (reference sequence). Trimming pared 0 bases from V and 2 bases from J, leaving 4 bases between. The DNA read from the CDR3 is TGCGCCAGCAGTGAGTCCGCGAACTATGGC. Protein: CASSESANYG. The CDR3 in its entirety is CASSESANYGYTF.

The CDR3 here is CASSLGGLSTDTQYF. The DNA read from the CDR3 is TGTGCCAGCAGCTTAGGAGGGCTGAGCACAGATACG. The chain combines TRBV7-9 with TRBJ2-3; D might be TRBD2 (5 bases). Read coverage stops 3 residues before the CDR3 terminus; the germline J gene supplies the remainder. The CDR3 runs 15 residues. Germline-derived CDR1 and CDR2 are SEHNR and FQNEAQ (reference sequence). Trimming took 1 base from V and 0 from J, leaving 8 bases between them.

With respect to this clone: Read sequence stops 3 residues before the CDR3 end, and the germline J gene provides the missing end. J is TRBJ1-5 and V is TRBV6-1; tentatively, D is TRBD1 (6 bases). Germline V gene sequence: CDR1 MNHNS, CDR2 SASEGT. The CDR3 consists of 16 residues. V lost 1 base and J lost 1, with 11 bases in between. The CDR3 region is CASSEGFTGSNQPQHF. The covered CDR3 bases are TGTGCCAGCAGTGAAGGTTTCACAGGGAGCAATCAGCCC.

Points on this clone: The CDR3 end falls 3 residues outside the read, so it is completed with the germline J gene. V and J are TRBV30 and TRBJ2-2; maybe TRBD1 (5 bases). V was clipped by 2 bases and J by 2 bases, with 12 bases between them. This CDR3 has 15 residues. Germline V gene sequence: CDR1 GTSNPN, CDR2 SVGIG (reference sequence). CDR3 bases read: TGTGCCTGGAGTTTCAGACAGAAAAACACCGGGGAG. This sequence encodes CAWSFRQKNTGE. The entire CDR3 protein reads CAWSFRQKNTGELFF.

The CDR3 loop is CASSPRTVYEQYF. CDR3 bases read: TGTGCCAGCAGCCCTAGGACAGTCTACGAG. The chain has TRBV7-6 and TRBJ2-7; D perhaps matches TRBD1 (6 bases). Coverage ceases 3 residues before the CDR3 finishes, and the germline J gene fills in the end. The V gene's germline CDR1 is SGHVS and CDR2 FNYEAQ. The CDR3 is 13 residues long. Deletions cut 5 bases from V and 3 bases from J, with 11 bases between.

For this clone: The sequence runs out 3 residues before the end of the CDR3; the remainder is reconstructed from the germline J gene. This chain joins TRBV12-3 or TRBV12-4 and TRBJ1-4; no clear D. With 6 bases removed from V and 0 bases from J, the gap between germline ends came to 11 bases. The CDR3 covers 15 residues. The chain's CDR3 is CASSSPYATNEKLFF. CDR3 bases read: TGTGCCAGCAGCTCCCCCTACGCAACTAATGAAAAA.

Regarding this clone: The observed sequence ends 3 residues before the CDR3 terminus, with the missing tail filled in from the germline J gene. V and J are TRBV7-2 and TRBJ2-5; possible D gene TRBD2, 5 bases. CDR3 length: 15 residues. Germline-derived CDR1 and CDR2 are SGHTA and FQGNSA. The V end lost 2 bases, the J end lost 3 bases, and 13 bases lay between the germline ends. CDR3: CASSLTGEREETQYF. Incomplete CDR3 DNA: TGTGCCAGCAGCTTAACCGGGGAGAGGGAAGAGACC.

Concerning this clone: The observed sequence ends 3 residues before the CDR3 terminus, with the missing tail filled in from the germline J gene. The V gene is TRBV20-1, the J gene TRBJ2-7; the match to TRBD1 covers 7 bases. The germline gives CDR1 DFQATT, CDR2 SNEGSKA (reference sequence). The CDR3 runs to 13 residues. J gave up 5 bases and V 5 bases, and 9 bases lay outside the gene matches. CDR3 DNA, as far as it was read: TGCAGTGCTCCCCCGACAGGGAGCCACGAG. Its translation is CSAPPTGSHE. Given in full, the CDR3 is CSAPPTGSHEQYF.

With regard to this clone: From the germline J gene comes the end of the CDR3, since the read stops 3 residues before it. The chain is built from TRBV30 and TRBJ1-5, with a weak D call TRBD1 (6 bases). CDR1 is GTSNPN and CDR2 is SVGIG in the germline V gene (reference sequence). The CDR3 has 15 residues. V was trimmed by 2 bases and J by 1 base, leaving 12 bases between them. Incomplete CDR3 DNA: TGTGCCTGGAGTACGGGGGGCAGGAGCAATCAGCCC. This sequence encodes CAWSTGGRSNQP. The full CDR3 protein is CAWSTGGRSNQPQHF.

With regard to this clone: The CDR3 goes on 3 residues after the read ends, and that part is filled in from the germline J gene. The chain has TRBV7-2 and TRBJ1-2; D perhaps matches TRBD1 (5 bases). CDR3 size: 15 residues. The germline gives CDR1 SGHTA, CDR2 FQGNSA. The covered CDR3 bases are TGTGCCAGCAGCTTAGGATTGGGACTCGCCTACGAC. Translating gives CASSLGLGLAYD. The whole CDR3 protein is CASSLGLGLAYDYTF.

About this clone itself: The sequence runs out 3 residues before the end of the CDR3; the remainder is reconstructed from the germline J gene. The chain carries TRBV28 and TRBJ2-7; 10 positions match TRBD1. Germline CDR1 is MDHEN and CDR2 is SYDVKM. The CDR3 contains 14 residues. V gave up 6 bases and J gave up 0 bases; unmatched junction bases: 2. The CDR3 loop reads CASRRQGASYEQYF. CDR3 DNA (partial): TGTGCCAGCAGGAGACAGGGGGCCTCCTACGAG.

The chain's CDR3 is CAWDLLAGAGDTAFF. The DNA read from the CDR3 is TGTGCCTGGGACCTCCTAGCGGGAGCGGGAGATACG. This sequence joins TRBV30 and TRBJ1-1, with D hard to call. The read terminates 3 residues before the CDR3 end, so the remaining end is supplied by the germline J gene. The CDR3 totals 15 residues. Germline CDR1 GTSNPN, CDR2 SVGIG (reference sequence).

Regarding this clone: The read ends 3 residues early relative to the CDR3; the germline J gene fills the gap. The rearrangement uses TRBV6-1 and TRBJ1-5; D remains ambiguous. V was pared by 4 bases and J by 6 bases, with 10 bases between. Looked up from germline, CDR1 is MNHNS and CDR2 is SASEGT. This CDR3 is built from 13 residues. CDR3 in amino acids: CASSAPTVQPQHF. Partial CDR3 DNA: TGTGCCAGCAGTGCACCCACAGTTCAGCCC.

With regard to this clone: The read terminates 3 residues ahead of where the CDR3 ends, so the germline J gene completes it. The chain employs TRBV13 and TRBJ1-1; 7 bases map to TRBD1. Germline V gene sequence: CDR1 PRHDT, CDR2 FYEKMQ (reference sequence). CDR3 length equals 13 residues. The CDR3 protein is CASSLGRGQHAFF. The CDR3 bases that were read are TGTGCCAGCAGCTTAGGGAGGGGACAGCAT.